This T cell receptor (beta chain) was identified during a study of spatial heterogeneity in lung cancer. Study-wide background: Across the raw uncorrected reads, a unique TCR and UMI combination was observed, on average, more than ten times.

As to time point: sample taken at primary tumor resection. The 72 donors had untreated early-stage non-small cell lung cancer. Sequencing of whole RNA from tumor, nontumor lung or frozen PBMC involved no sorting. From germline, CDR1 is LGHNA and CDR2 YSLEER. V dropped 0 bases and J dropped 0 bases, with 15 bases sitting between them. This CDR3 is 18 amino acids long. This clonotype was counted ten times or more. What it binds is unknown. Whole-study results and caveats: The study found that expanded intratumoral alpha and beta TCR counts tracked tumor mutation counts.

Every individual TCR cDNA molecule carried its own unique molecular identifier, which allowed correction of PCR and sequencing errors. TCRdb independently ran MiXCR on the 5' RACE reads; one entry per CDR3 protein. The sample shows 20,000 to 30,000 distinct CDR3 sequences, just under 9% of them seen only once. The clonotype comes from a male donor with early-stage non-small cell lung cancer. The chain joins TRBV4-3 to TRBJ2-1; D is possibly TRBD1 (6 bases). The input for sequencing was lung tumor tissue, taken at surgery. CDR3 in amino acids: CASSQDGTDRSSYNEQFF. CDR3 nucleotide sequence: TGCGCCAGCAGCCAAGACGGAACCGACAGGAGCTCCTACAATGAGCAGTTCTTC.